This TCR beta chain stems from a study of blood T cells in healthy people across ages. Through a sample-barcoded 5' primer and a J-beta primer mix, a second PCR was run for about 6 to 11 cycles. TCRdb itself ran the 5' RACE reads through MiXCR, one entry per CDR3 protein. The profile shows approximately 850,000 distinct CDR3 sequences, approximately 48% of them singletons. Looked up from germline, CDR1 is SQVTM and CDR2 is ANQGSEA. Trimming cost V 2 bases and J 8 bases; bases outside gene matches: 6. The CDR3 is made up of 13 amino acids. This clonotype was counted at least ten times. Sequenced: blood. This TCR came from a man aged 55 to 69 in good health. This sequence joins TRBV29-1 and TRBJ2-1; 7 bases align to TRBD2. The CDR3 here is CSVERSRGYEQFF. The CDR3 bases are TGCAGCGTTGAAAGGTCGCGGGGGTATGAGCAGTTCTTC.